This TCR beta chain was retrieved from a study of T cell responses to AZD1222 COVID-19 vaccine. Study findings and constraints: The number of AZD1222 recipients seropositive at baseline was only five or six. Across the whole spike, CD4 TCRs peaked at regions 160-218 and 743-854. Compared with day 0, the breadth and depth of the Spike-specific TCR repertoire rose significantly after two doses of AZD1222.

Notes on this clone: Its target is unknown.

Pooled in the analysis were second doses at about 4 or about 12 weeks. The assay was immunoSEQ multiplex PCR, and TCRdb's table has in-frame clones only and misses some. The profile shows tens of thousands of clones, 85% to 90% of them singletons. The clonotype originates from an adult who received the AZD1222 COVID-19 vaccine. The input for sequencing was peripheral blood, taken 28 days after the second AZD1222 dose.

CDR3 amino acids: CASRDNIETQYF. Written as DNA, the CDR3 is TGTGCCAGCAGGGACAATATAGAGACCCAGTACTTC. This sequence joins TRBV3-1 (or the pseudogene TRBV3-2) and TRBJ2-5; perhaps TRBD1 as D (5 bases). CDR1 and CDR2 (germline): LGHDT, YNNKEL (reference sequence). Trimming took 6 bases from V and 4 from J, leaving 9 bases between them. The CDR3 has 12 residues.